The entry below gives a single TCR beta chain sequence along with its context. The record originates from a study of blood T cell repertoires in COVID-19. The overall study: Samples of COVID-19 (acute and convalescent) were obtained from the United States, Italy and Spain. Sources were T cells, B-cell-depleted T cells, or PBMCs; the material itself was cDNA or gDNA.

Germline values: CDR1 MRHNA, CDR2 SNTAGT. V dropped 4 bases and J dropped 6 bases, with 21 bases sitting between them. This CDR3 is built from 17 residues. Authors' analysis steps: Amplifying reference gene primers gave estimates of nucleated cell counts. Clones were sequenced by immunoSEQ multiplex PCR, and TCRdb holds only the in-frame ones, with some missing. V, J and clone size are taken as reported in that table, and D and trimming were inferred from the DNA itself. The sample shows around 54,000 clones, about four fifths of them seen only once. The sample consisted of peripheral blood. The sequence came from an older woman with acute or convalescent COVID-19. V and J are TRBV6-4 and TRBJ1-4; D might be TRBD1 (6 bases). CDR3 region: CASSGPLGHSGHEKLFF. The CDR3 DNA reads TGTGCCAGCAGTGGCCCCTTGGGACACTCCGGCCATGAAAAACTGTTTTTT.